One sample yielded the 29 T cell receptor beta chains listed below, sequenced in a study of blood T cell repertoires in COVID-19. Sequencing was performed with immunoSEQ multiplex PCR; in TCRdb, only in-frame clones are kept and a portion is missing. The top ten hold around 2% of the sample, which has about 250,000 clones, approximately 92% seen once. The sequenced sample consisted of PBMCs or T cells enriched from blood (not recorded which). These receptors all come from a woman under 30 who had recovered from COVID-19.

The V call is TRBV5-1, the J call TRBJ2-1; 8 bases are shared with TRBD1. J was trimmed by 8 bases and V by 5 bases; bases with no gene match: 9. The CDR3 is 14 residues long. CDR1 is SGHRS, CDR2 YFSETQ, per germline. The CDR3 sequence is CASRPGGRIYEQFF. The CDR3 DNA reads as TGCGCCAGCAGGCCAGGGGGCAGGATATATGAGCAGTTCTTC.

The J gene is TRBJ2-3, the V gene TRBV27, with a weak D call TRBD1 (6 bases). CDR3 length equals 18 residues. V gave up 7 bases and J gave up 2 bases, with 25 bases separating them. In germline, CDR1 is MNHEY, CDR2 SMNVEV (reference sequence). CDR3 amino acids: CASTQGPFLSTSTDTQYF. CDR3 nucleotides: TGTGCCAGCACCCAGGGGCCTTTCCTTAGCACCTCCACAGATACGCAGTATTTT.

This chain connects TRBV5-1 to TRBJ1-1; TRBD1 agrees at 11 bases. The V gene end was trimmed by 0 bases and the J gene end by 5 bases; junction bases not matched to a gene: 9. CDR1 is SGHRS, CDR2 YFSETQ, per germline. The CDR3 sequence is 17 residues long. DNA of the CDR3: TGCGCCAGCAGCTTGGCGGGGACAGGGGGGATTTATACTGAAGCTTTCTTT. Residues: CASSLAGTGGIYTEAFF.

V gene TRBV25-1 combines with J gene TRBJ1-2, with D possibly TRBD1 on 5 matching bases. With 5 bases removed from V and 4 bases from J, the gap between germline ends came to 11 bases. Germline V CDR1 and CDR2: MGHDK, SYGVNS. The CDR3 covers 13 residues. The DNA for the CDR3 is TGTGCCAGCAGTAAGCAGGGAGGCTATGGCTACACCTTC. As protein: CASSKQGGYGYTF.

The rearrangement joins TRBV4-1 to TRBJ1-1, with D possibly matching TRBD1 (6 bases). The germline V gene has CDR1 MGHRA and CDR2 YSYEKL. The CDR3 contains 13 residues. V was cut by 1 base and J by 11 bases, with 14 bases left in between. CDR3 in amino acids: CASSQVRGTDAFF. CDR3 DNA: TGCGCCAGCAGCCAAGTGAGGGGGACCGACGCTTTCTTT.

J is TRBJ1-5 and V is TRBV28; maybe TRBD1 (5 bases). V was trimmed by 7 bases and J by 6 bases, leaving 16 bases between them. Germline lookup yields CDR1 MDHEN and CDR2 SYDVKM. This CDR3 comprises 14 residues. This CDR3 is CASNGQGLSQPQHF. The CDR3 DNA reads TGTGCCAGCAACGGGCAGGGTCTCTCTCAGCCCCAGCATTTT.

The chain employs TRBV2 and TRBJ1-5, with a tentative D call TRBD1 (6 bases). In germline, CDR1 is SNHLY, CDR2 FYNNEI. Trimming stripped 1 base from V and 7 bases from J, with 14 bases between. There are 15 residues in the CDR3. The CDR3 spells CASSEDRAGDQPQHF. CDR3 in DNA: TGTGCCAGCAGTGAAGATAGGGCAGGGGACCAGCCCCAGCATTTT.

The chain combines TRBV28 with TRBJ2-2; D not resolved. The CDR3 runs 12 residues. Per the germline V gene, CDR1 is MDHEN and CDR2 is SYDVKM. V was trimmed by 8 bases and J by 4 bases, leaving 8 bases between them. CDR3 nucleotides: TGTGCCAGCTCTATTTCCACCGGGGAGCTGTTTTTT. Amino acid sequence: CASSISTGELFF.

This sequence joins TRBV28 and TRBJ1-1; the D is unclear. In germline, CDR1 is MDHEN, CDR2 SYDVKM. There are 14 residues in the CDR3. V dropped 6 bases and J dropped 1 base, with 12 bases sitting between them. CDR3 loop: CASSQADWNTEAFF. The CDR3 DNA reads TGTGCCAGCAGCCAAGCTGACTGGAACACTGAAGCTTTCTTT.

The V and J genes are TRBV10-1 and TRBJ1-6; 10 bases are a match to TRBD1. The trim removed 6 bases at V and 7 bases at J, leaving 3 bases unmatched. Germline V CDR1 and CDR2: WNHNN, SYGVQD (reference sequence). This CDR3 has 14 residues. The DNA for the CDR3 is TGCGCCAGCAGCCCGGGACAGGGGAATTCACCCCTCCACTTT. The encoded protein is CASSPGQGNSPLHF.

This chain links TRBV7-3 with TRBJ2-5; 7 bases are a match to TRBD2. This CDR3 spans 16 amino acids. V dropped 2 bases and J dropped 4; count of bases not matched to a gene: 10. Germline CDR1 and CDR2: SGHTA and FQGTGA. The CDR3 protein is CASSLFGLGWAETQYF. CDR3 DNA: TGTGCCAGCAGCTTATTTGGACTAGGTTGGGCAGAGACCCAGTACTTC.

The chain joins TRBV7-8 to TRBJ1-5; D remains unclear. V was clipped by 2 bases and J by 5 bases, with 10 bases between them. CDR3 size: 14 residues. The germline V gene has CDR1 SGHVS and CDR2 FQNEAQ. CDR3 sequence (DNA): TGTGCCAGCAGCTTACAGGCAAAATATCAGCCCCAGCATTTT. Protein product: CASSLQAKYQPQHF.

The chain links TRBV15 to TRBJ1-1; D not resolved. CDR1 and CDR2 (germline): LNHNV, YYDKDF (reference sequence). V shed 0 bases and J shed 4 bases, with 6 bases lying between them. The CDR3 is made up of 13 amino acids. The CDR3 DNA reads as TGTGCCACCAGCAGAGAGGTGAGCACTGAAGCTTTCTTT. Amino acid sequence: CATSREVSTEAFF.

This clone was picked up one time. The CDR3 reads CASSLRQGGNTEAFF. CDR3 DNA sequence: TGCGCCAGCAGTCTCAGACAGGGAGGAAACACTGAAGCTTTCTTT. This chain connects TRBV5-1 to TRBJ1-1; 7 bases match TRBD1. CDR3 length: 15 amino acids. The V and J ends lost 5 bases and 2 bases, in that order; junction bases with no gene match: 9. Germline CDR1 reads SGHRS; CDR2 reads YFSETQ.

This chain joins TRBV18 and TRBJ1-2, with D maybe TRBD1 (5 bases). The CDR3 loop spans 13 amino acids. Per the germline V gene, CDR1 is KGHSH and CDR2 is LQKENI. V gave up 3 bases and J gave up 6 bases, with 11 bases separating them. CDR3 in amino acids: CASSPAGWDGYTF. The CDR3 DNA reads TGTGCCAGCTCACCGGCAGGGTGGGATGGCTACACCTTC.

This chain connects TRBV5-8 to TRBJ1-3; TRBD1 matches 9 bases. CDR1 is SGHTS and CDR2 is YDEGEE in the germline V gene. The CDR3 has 15 residues. V trimming: 4 bases; J trimming: 3 bases; junction bases outside the gene matches: 5. The CDR3 DNA is TGTGCCAGCAGCATGCGGACAGGGGTTGGAAACACCATATATTTT. This gives the protein CASSMRTGVGNTIYF.

V and J are TRBV2 and TRBJ1-1, with D hard to call. Germline V CDR1 and CDR2: SNHLY, FYNNEI. V gave up 6 bases and J gave up 5 bases, with 19 bases separating them. The CDR3 is 15 residues long. The CDR3 DNA follows: TGTGCCAGCAGGCCCGCCCCTACTAGCGCTACTGAAGCTTTCTTT. Protein: CASRPAPTSATEAFF. The whole variable domain, filled in from reference TRBV2 and TRBJ1-1, reads EPEVTQTPSHQVTQMGQEVILRCVPISNHLYFYWYRQILGQKVEFLVSFYNNEISEKSEIFDDQFSVERPDGSNFTLKIRSTKLEDSAMYFCASRPAPTSATEAFFGQGTRLTVV.

The chain employs TRBV5-8 and TRBJ1-2; weak D call: TRBD1 (5 bases). V lost 0 bases and J lost 7, with 13 bases in between. Germline V lookup: CDR1 SGHTS, CDR2 YDEGEE. The CDR3 extends over 14 amino acids. This CDR3 reads CASSLVKGLRGYTF. The CDR3 DNA reads TGTGCCAGCAGCTTGGTTAAGGGGCTCCGTGGCTACACCTTC.

The chain is built from TRBV12-3 or TRBV12-4 and TRBJ1-6; D gene ambiguous. V was shortened by 6 bases and J by 9 bases, with 12 bases between the two germline ends. The CDR3 totals 13 residues. Here the CDR3 reads CASSREGSSPLHF. CDR3 nucleotide sequence: TGTGCCAGCAGCCGCGAGGGTTCTTCACCCCTCCACTTT.

V usage is TRBV4-2 and J usage is TRBJ1-5, with 10 bases aligning to TRBD1. CDR3 size: 18 residues. CDR1 and CDR2 from the germline V gene are LGHNA and YNFKEQ. Germline trimming cut 4 bases from V and 7 bases from J; bases unmatched to any gene: 16. CDR3 region: CASSPGAGTGASYQPQHF. In nucleotides, the CDR3 is TGTGCCAGCAGCCCGGGGGCCGGGACAGGGGCTTCCTACCAGCCCCAGCATTTT.

This rearrangement joins TRBV5-1 to TRBJ2-2; TRBD1 might be the D (5 bases). Germline V gene lookup returns CDR1 SGHRS and CDR2 YFSETQ. The length of the CDR3 is 14 residues. Trimming took 2 bases from V and 4 from J, leaving 9 bases between them. The CDR3 bases are TGCGCCAGCAGCTTCATGGACATCACCGGGGAGCTGTTTTTT. Translating gives CASSFMDITGELFF.

V and J are TRBV15 and TRBJ1-1; weak D call: TRBD1 (5 bases). There are 17 residues in the CDR3. V was trimmed by 0 bases and J by 2 bases, leaving 16 bases between them. Germline values: CDR1 LNHNV, CDR2 YYDKDF (reference sequence). The CDR3 DNA sequence: TGTGCCACCAGCAGAGATCGACAGCCTGTCACAAACACTGAAGCTTTCTTT. Its protein is CATSRDRQPVTNTEAFF.

The chain is built from TRBV2 and TRBJ2-2; no clear D gene. The V gene's germline CDR1 is SNHLY and CDR2 FYNNEI. Trimming stripped 1 base from V and 5 bases from J, with 17 bases between. This CDR3 has 17 amino acids. The CDR3 region is CASSEVDSRLGTGELFF. For the CDR3, the DNA is TGTGCCAGCAGTGAAGTAGACTCCCGATTAGGAACCGGGGAGCTGTTTTTT.

This rearrangement joins TRBV7-6 to TRBJ2-5, with 8 nucleotides matching TRBD2. CDR3 length: 14 amino acids. Germline V CDR1 and CDR2: SGHVS, FNYEAQ. Trimming cost V 5 bases and J 2 bases; bases outside gene matches: 4. The CDR3 region is CASSPVAGQETQYF. CDR3 nucleotides: TGTGCCAGCAGCCCGGTAGCGGGGCAAGAGACCCAGTACTTC.

The chain is built from TRBV28 and TRBJ1-5; TRBD1 agrees at 7 bases. This CDR3 comprises 16 residues. Unmatched junction bases numbered 11, after V lost 4 bases and J lost 5 bases. Germline lookup yields CDR1 MDHEN and CDR2 SYDVKM. The CDR3: CASSSTRTGSHQPQHF. The CDR3 bases are TGTGCCAGCAGTTCGACACGGACAGGTTCCCATCAGCCCCAGCATTTT. The full variable domain, in which reference TRBV28 and TRBJ1-5 provide the parts outside the CDR3, is DVKVTQSSRYLVKRTGEKVFLECVQDMDHENMFWYRQDPGLGLRLIYFSYDVKMKEKGDIPEGYSVSREKKERFSLILESASTNQTSMYLCASSSTRTGSHQPQHFGDGTRLSIL.

The count of this clone is one. The chain couples TRBV2 to TRBJ1-2; 9 bases agree with TRBD1. The J segment lost 7 bases and the V segment lost 6 bases, leaving 9 bases of the junction unmatched. Germline values: CDR1 SNHLY, CDR2 FYNNEI. The CDR3 loop spans 14 amino acids. The CDR3 bases are TGTGCCAGCAGCCTGGACAGGGGCTTGGGTGGCTACACCTTC. This gives the protein CASSLDRGLGGYTF. The variable domain in full, completed from reference TRBV2 and TRBJ1-2, reads EPEVTQTPSHQVTQMGQEVILRCVPISNHLYFYWYRQILGQKVEFLVSFYNNEISEKSEIFDDQFSVERPDGSNFTLKIRSTKLEDSAMYFCASSLDRGLGGYTFGSGTRLTVV.

The CDR3 coding sequence is TGTGCCAGCAGCGTAGGTGCAGGGGGCCAAGAAAACATTCAGTACTTC. This encodes CASSVGAGGQENIQYF. The chain is built from TRBV9 and TRBJ2-4; 8 bases are a match to TRBD1. Germline CDR1 reads SGDLS; CDR2 reads YYNGEE. The CDR3 covers 16 residues. The V segment lost 0 bases and the J segment 5 bases; nucleotides outside the gene matches: 7.

This chain links TRBV19 with TRBJ1-2; weak D call: TRBD1 (6 bases). The CDR3 has 14 residues. The germline CDR1 and CDR2 sequences are LNHDA and SQIVND (reference sequence). Trimming cost V 5 bases and J 8 bases, with 18 bases left between them. The CDR3 nucleotides read TGTGCCAGTAGTCTTGTGGACAGAGTTCACGGCTACACCTTC. Translated, it gives CASSLVDRVHGYTF.

This clone is a singleton in its sample. The chain carries TRBV28 and TRBJ1-6; D is possibly TRBD1 (5 bases). Between the trimmed V and J ends, which lost 5 bases and 7 bases, there was a span of 15 bases. Germline V CDR1 and CDR2: MDHEN, SYDVKM. The CDR3 totals 15 residues. The CDR3 reads CASSPSGGENSPLHF. In DNA form, the CDR3 reads TGTGCCAGCAGTCCAAGCGGGGGAGAAAATTCACCCCTCCACTTT.